Each of the 23 T cell receptor beta chains below was sequenced from the same sample in a study of cytomegalovirus exposure and HLA in healthy donors (dated 2017 in TCRdb). The protocol used for the library was the immunoSEQ multiplex PCR assay. Here the immuneACCESS table is served through TCRdb, limited to in-frame sequences with V and J called. Missing clones are a known gap in these copies; in checked studies unresolved V genes cover under half, and the rest lacks a known reason. A total of 150,000 or so clones appear in this sample, 80% to 90% of them only once. The ten largest clones capture more than 20% of the sample. Sequencing used PBMCs. Source of these receptors: a man aged 18 to 30 in good health and CMV-seropositive.

The chain uses TRBV5-1 and TRBJ2-5; 7 positions match TRBD1. V lost 4 bases and J lost 4; bases outside the gene matches: 10. The CDR3 loop spans 15 amino acids. CDR1 is SGHRS and CDR2 is YFSETQ in the germline V gene. In nucleotides, the CDR3 is TGCGCCAGCAGCCCTCAGAGGGCAGGGGGAGAGACCCAGTACTTC. Encoded protein: CASSPQRAGGETQYF. The full variable domain, with the rest looked up from reference TRBV5-1 and TRBJ2-5, is KAGVTQTPRYLIKTRGQQVTLSCSPISGHRSVSWYQQTPGQGLQFLFEYFSETQRNKGNFPGRFSGRQFSNSRSEMNVSTLELGDSALYLCASSPQRAGGETQYFGPGTRLLVL.

This chain joins TRBV5-1 and TRBJ1-2, with 8 bases aligning to TRBD1. CDR3 length: 16 amino acids. The germline gives CDR1 SGHRS, CDR2 YFSETQ. The J segment lost 4 bases and the V segment lost 0 bases, leaving 8 bases of the junction unmatched. DNA for the CDR3: TGCGCCAGCAGCTTGGGGGCTGCAGGGGGCGTCTATGGCTACACCTTC. Its translation: CASSLGAAGGVYGYTF. The full variable domain, in which reference TRBV5-1 and TRBJ1-2 provide the parts outside the CDR3, is KAGVTQTPRYLIKTRGQQVTLSCSPISGHRSVSWYQQTPGQGLQFLFEYFSETQRNKGNFPGRFSGRQFSNSRSEMNVSTLELGDSALYLCASSLGAAGGVYGYTFGSGTRLTVV.

The chain recombines TRBV27 with TRBJ1-5; 9 bases align to TRBD1. This CDR3 has 14 residues. Per the germline V gene, CDR1 is MNHEY and CDR2 is SMNVEV (reference sequence). The J segment lost 7 bases and the V segment lost 6 bases, leaving 7 bases of the junction unmatched. CDR3 DNA sequence: TGTGCCAGCAGCCTACAGGGGGCCAGGCAGCCCCAGCATTTT. Protein product: CASSLQGARQPQHF.

The rearrangement joins TRBV9 to TRBJ2-7, with 10 nucleotides matching TRBD1. The J segment lost 3 bases and the V segment lost 3 bases, leaving 6 bases of the junction unmatched. Per the germline V gene, CDR1 is SGDLS and CDR2 is YYNGEE. This CDR3 comprises 15 residues. In DNA form, the CDR3 reads TGTGCCAGCAGCGCGGAGACAGGGGGCCTCTACGAGCAGTACTTC. Protein: CASSAETGGLYEQYF.

This chain uses TRBV29-1 with TRBJ2-1; D remains unclear. The CDR3 sequence is 11 residues long. Germline values: CDR1 SQVTM, CDR2 ANQGSEA. Trimming took 5 bases from V and 7 from J, leaving 9 bases between them. CDR3 amino acids: CSVRMRNEQFF. CDR3 in DNA: TGCAGCGTTCGGATGCGGAATGAGCAGTTCTTC.

This clone was counted between two and nine times. The V gene is TRBV5-1, the J gene TRBJ1-6; perhaps TRBD1 as D (6 bases). CDR1 SGHRS and CDR2 YFSETQ come from the germline V gene. Trimming removed 4 bases from V and 5 bases from J, with 10 bases in between. The CDR3 extends over 14 amino acids. The CDR3 coding sequence is TGCGCCAGCAGCCCGACAGGCCATAATTCACCCCTCCACTTT. Its protein product is CASSPTGHNSPLHF.

V gene TRBV15 combines with J gene TRBJ1-6; D gene unclear. Germline CDR1 LNHNV, CDR2 YYDKDF (reference sequence). This CDR3 spans 16 amino acids. V was shortened by 0 bases and J by 0 bases, with 6 bases between the two germline ends. CDR3 loop: CATSRDPGSYNSPLHF. CDR3 coding DNA: TGTGCCACCAGCAGAGATCCGGGCTCCTATAATTCACCCCTCCACTTT.

This chain links TRBV18 with TRBJ2-1; 7 nucleotides agree with TRBD2. Germline CDR1 KGHSH, CDR2 LQKENI. The CDR3 extends over 15 amino acids. V lost 4 bases to trimming and J lost 1 base; unmatched junction nucleotides: 4. This chain's CDR3 is CASSRPAGSYNEQFF. CDR3 nucleotide sequence: TGTGCCAGCTCACGTCCAGCGGGGTCCTACAATGAGCAGTTCTTC.

The V and J genes are TRBV2 and TRBJ2-2; 11 nucleotides match TRBD2. Trimming took 10 bases from V and 1 from J; bases not matched to a gene: 2. Germline CDR1 SNHLY, CDR2 FYNNEI. The CDR3 contains 14 residues. The CDR3 here is CATGTSGNTGELFF. DNA of the CDR3: TGTGCCACCGGGACTAGCGGGAACACCGGGGAGCTGTTTTTT. The variable domain in full, completed from reference TRBV2 and TRBJ2-2, reads EPEVTQTPSHQVTQMGQEVILRCVPISNHLYFYWYRQILGQKVEFLVSFYNNEISEKSEIFDDQFSVERPDGSNFTLKIRSTKLEDSAMYFCATGTSGNTGELFFGEGSRLTVL.

The chain joins TRBV19 to TRBJ2-3; tentative D call: TRBD1 (6 bases). The germline V gene has CDR1 LNHDA and CDR2 SQIVND (reference sequence). The V end was cut by 5 bases, the J end by 1 base, with 19 bases between. The length of the CDR3 is 17 residues. This CDR3 is CASSFQQGLRGTDTQYF. In DNA, the CDR3 is TGTGCCAGTAGTTTTCAACAGGGCCTGCGGGGCACAGATACGCAGTATTTT. The entire variable domain, with the rest obtained from reference TRBV19 and TRBJ2-3, is as follows: DGGITQSPKYLFRKEGQNVTLSCEQNLNHDAMYWYRQDPGQGLRLIYYSQIVNDFQKGDIAEGYSVSREKKESFPLTVTSAQKNPTAFYLCASSFQQGLRGTDTQYFGPGTRLTVL.

V gene TRBV4-3 combines with J gene TRBJ2-3; 12 bases are shared with TRBD2. The V gene's germline CDR1 is LGHNA and CDR2 YSLEER. V dropped 1 base and J dropped 9; count of bases not matched to a gene: 5. This CDR3 is 15 amino acids long. CDR3 sequence: CASSQGLAGAGTQYF. CDR3 bases: TGCGCCAGCAGCCAAGGACTAGCGGGGGCGGGGACGCAGTATTTT.

This clone has a handful of counts. V and J are TRBV9 and TRBJ2-7; D gene ambiguous. Germline V gene sequence: CDR1 SGDLS, CDR2 YYNGEE. The CDR3 is made up of 13 amino acids. V lost 0 bases to trimming and J lost 0 bases, with 4 bases between them. The CDR3 region is CASSVGHSYEQYF. CDR3 DNA: TGTGCCAGCAGCGTAGGGCACTCCTACGAGCAGTACTTC.

The chain is built from TRBV7-6 and TRBJ1-4, with TRBD1 matching 9 bases. Unmatched junction bases numbered 5, after V lost 1 base and J lost 5 bases. Germline CDR1 is SGHVS and CDR2 is FNYEAQ. The CDR3 runs 16 residues. CDR3 DNA sequence: TGTGCCAGCAGCTTAGTCAAGGGACAGGGAAATGAAAAACTGTTTTTT. This gives the protein CASSLVKGQGNEKLFF.

This chain connects TRBV7-2 to TRBJ1-1, with D tentatively TRBD1 (6 bases). Germline lookup yields CDR1 SGHTA and CDR2 FQGNSA. Trimming shortened V by 6 bases and J by 1 base, and 15 bases separated the two germline ends. The CDR3 loop spans 15 amino acids. Here the CDR3 reads CASSLGWGRNTEAFF. CDR3 DNA: TGTGCCAGCAGTCTAGGATGGGGGCGGAACACTGAAGCTTTCTTT.

This chain links TRBV15 with TRBJ1-5; TRBD1 is a possible D gene (5 bases). The CDR3 has 15 residues. V lost 0 bases and J lost 5, with 11 bases in between. Germline values: CDR1 LNHNV, CDR2 YYDKDF (reference sequence). CDR3 region: CATSRDRTLHQPQHF. The CDR3 DNA is TGTGCCACCAGCAGAGATCGGACACTACATCAGCCCCAGCATTTT.

J is TRBJ1-2 and V is TRBV6-5; 9 positions agree with TRBD1. There are 15 residues in the CDR3. Trimming removed 6 bases from V and 1 base from J; junction bases left unmatched: 6. CDR1 is MNHEY and CDR2 is SVGAGI in the germline V gene. The CDR3 DNA sequence: TGTGCCAGCAGCTCACAGGGGGCGTTTAACTATGGCTACACCTTC. Translating gives CASSSQGAFNYGYTF.

The CDR3: CASSRLADLSPLHF. The CDR3 DNA is TGCGCCAGCAGCCGATTGGCGGACTTATCACCCCTCCACTTT. The chain has TRBV4-3 and TRBJ1-6; D is uncertain. Trimming left V 4 bases short and J 10 bases short, with 14 bases between. The germline V gene encodes CDR1 LGHNA and CDR2 YSLEER. The CDR3 extends over 14 amino acids.

The gene calls are TRBV6-1 and TRBJ2-5; D uncertain. Germline CDR1 reads MNHNS; CDR2 reads SASEGT. The CDR3 is 11 amino acids. V shed 7 bases and J shed 5 bases, with 8 bases lying between them. The CDR3 here is CASIQTETQYF. CDR3 in DNA: TGTGCCAGCATCCAAACTGAGACCCAGTACTTC.

The chain couples TRBV6-1 to TRBJ1-5; D unclear. The CDR3 is 14 amino acids. Trimming removed 0 bases from V and 6 bases from J, with 9 bases in between. The V gene's germline CDR1 is MNHNS and CDR2 SASEGT. The CDR3 DNA follows: TGTGCCAGCAGTGAAGCGGTGTCTATTCAGCCCCAGCATTTT. It yields the protein CASSEAVSIQPQHF.

The chain links TRBV5-1 to TRBJ2-5, with D perhaps TRBD1 (6 bases). Germline V gives CDR1 SGHRS, CDR2 YFSETQ. Trimming took off 4 bases at V and 2 bases at J, with 15 bases between the two ends. This CDR3 has 15 amino acids. CDR3 sequence (DNA): TGCGCCAGCAGCCTGGCAGGGGCCACACAAGAGACCCAGTACTTC. This translates into CASSLAGATQETQYF.

This clone occurred a few times. This rearrangement joins TRBV6-5 to TRBJ1-2; 8 bases match TRBD1. J gave up 7 bases and V 6 bases, and 7 bases lay outside the gene matches. CDR1 is MNHEY, CDR2 SVGAGI, per germline. CDR3 length equals 13 residues. The CDR3 reads CASRAGTGRGYTF. Here the CDR3 DNA reads TGTGCCAGCAGGGCCGGGACAGGACGTGGCTACACCTTC.

This sequence joins TRBV6-5 and TRBJ2-7; 10 bases line up with TRBD2. The CDR3 runs 14 residues. Per germline, CDR1 MNHEY and CDR2 SVGAGI. V shed 7 bases and J 3 bases; nucleotides not matched to a gene: 6. CDR3 in DNA: TGTGCCAGCACGAGCGGGAGGGCCCTCTACGAGCAGTACTTC. It encodes CASTSGRALYEQYF.

This rearrangement joins TRBV27 to TRBJ1-2, with D tentatively TRBD1 (5 bases). Trimming stripped 0 bases from V and 6 bases from J, with 11 bases between. The CDR3 length is 14 residues. Germline assignment: CDR1 MNHEY and CDR2 SMNVEV (reference sequence). CDR3 coding DNA: TGTGCCAGCAGTTTATCGGGGGGATTGGATGGCTACACCTTC. Protein product: CASSLSGGLDGYTF.